This T cell receptor beta chain is from a study of CXCR3-negative and CXCR3-positive naive CD8 T cells. Findings and caveats of the study: Comparison of naive cells showed more hydrophobic TRB CDR3s in CXCR3-positive than in CXCR3-negative naive cells. TRB CDR3 properties were used to infer TCR strength, and surface CD5 was comparable between naive subsets.

Germline V CDR1 and CDR2: LGHNT, FRNRAP. The CDR3 has 14 residues. Concerning this clonotype itself: The antigen is not known.

The TRB libraries of cDNA were built by UMI-labeled 5' RACE. TCRdb re-called the 5' RACE reads; one entry per CDR3 protein, DNA not given. Its listing shows thousands of distinct CDR3 sequences. Naivety in CD8+ T cells corresponded to a CD45RO-CCR7+CD27+CD95- phenotype. The sample comprised naive CXCR3- CD8+ T cells from blood. Described subset: CD45RO-CCR7+CD27+CD95- naive CD8+ T cells lacking CXCR3 (TNR3-). The clonotype comes from a human donor in good health. Some clones in this sample may be carry-over from other donors' samples. The chain joins TRBV12-5 to TRBJ1-2; TCRdb selects TRBD1, and the lack of DNA leaves this call unchecked. The CDR3 reads CASGLERTNYGYTF.